The 5 T cell receptor beta chains below were found in one sample sequenced in a study of human T cells and chemical hapten exposure. Using its own MiXCR run on the RACE reads, TCRdb lists one record per CDR3 protein. The sample records 99,000 or so distinct CDR3 sequences, under 14% being singletons. Time point given: pre-sensitization, week 0. Treatment here: therapeutic diphenylcyclopropenone sensitization with weekly scalp DPC. Specimen: whole blood, collected in connection with sensitization to the hapten diphenylcyclopropenone (DPC). These receptors were taken from a woman aged 55-75 years with alopecia areata. Some clones in this sample may be carry-over from other donors' samples.

This clonotype occurred many times. This rearrangement joins TRBV9 to TRBJ2-1; D is perhaps TRBD2 (5 bases). Trimming stripped 0 bases from V and 8 bases from J, with 15 bases between. The CDR3 loop spans 15 amino acids. From germline, CDR1 is SGDLS and CDR2 YYNGEE. The CDR3 DNA reads as TGTGCCAGCAGCGTAGTTCCTGGGAGCACGGATGAGCAGTTCTTC. It yields the protein CASSVVPGSTDEQFF.

This clonotype was recorded at least ten times. The chain has TRBV20-1 and TRBJ1-3; D perhaps matches TRBD1 (5 bases). The germline V gene has CDR1 DFQATT and CDR2 SNEGSKA (reference sequence). The V end was cut by 3 bases, the J end by 0 bases, with 12 bases between. This CDR3 comprises 15 residues. The CDR3 nucleotides are TGCAGTGCTAGTGAGGGGCCCCACTCTGGAAACACCATATATTTT. Its translation: CSASEGPHSGNTIYF.

The rearrangement uses TRBV5-1 and TRBJ1-2, with D tentatively TRBD1 (5 bases). In germline, CDR1 is SGHRS, CDR2 YFSETQ. Trimming removed 4 bases at V and 0 bases at J, with 13 bases between. The CDR3 has 15 residues. CDR3 region: CASSLGDRPNYGYTF. The CDR3 DNA reads TGCGCCAGCAGCCTGGGGGACCGGCCTAACTATGGCTACACCTTC.

The chain links TRBV5-5 to TRBJ2-1; 9 bases agree with TRBD1. After removal of 4 bases from V and 14 bases from J, the junction contained 10 bases not matched to a gene. Germline values: CDR1 SGHKS, CDR2 YYEKEE (reference sequence). This CDR3 has 13 residues. The CDR3 nucleotides read TGTGCCAGCAGCATACGCGGGACAGGGCTTAAGTTCTTC. This sequence encodes CASSIRGTGLKFF. Filled out from reference TRBV5-5 and TRBJ2-1, the complete variable domain reads DAGVTQSPTHLIKTRGQQVTLRCSPISGHKSVSWYQQVLGQGPQFIFQYYEKEERGRGNFPDRFSARQFPNYSSELNVNALLLGDSALYLCASSIRGTGLKFFGPGTRLTVL.

This clonotype was seen a few times. The chain recombines TRBV4-1 with TRBJ1-1; D is possibly TRBD1 (6 bases). V lost 8 bases to trimming and J lost 0 bases, with 10 bases between them. Germline-derived CDR1 and CDR2 are MGHRA and YSYEKL. The CDR3 extends over 13 amino acids. This CDR3 reads CASQDSMNTEAFF. In nucleotides, the CDR3 is TGCGCCAGCCAGGACAGCATGAACACTGAAGCTTTCTTT.